These 28 T cell receptor beta chains were all obtained from the same sample, sequenced in a study of CD8+CD57+ T cells in acquired aplastic anemia. Patients included in sequencing had previously demonstrated CD8+CD57+ cell expansion by flow cytometry. Profiles of TCR beta VDJ and CDR3 were generated from a genomic DNA template. TCRdb recomputed calls from the reads with MiXCR, one row per CDR3 protein. The top ten clones hold roughly 12% of a sample with about 150,000 distinct CDR3 sequences, 40% to 65% of them seen once. The sample consisted of sorted CD4+, CD8+, or CD8+CD57+ T cells (not recorded which) from PBMCs. These receptors were collected from a human donor with aplastic anemia.

Comment on this clonotype: Mismatch with germline at one junction end may stem from a read error. Here the CDR3 reads CACRKGQGRQETQYF. CDR3 DNA sequence: TGTGCCTGCAGAAAGGGGCAGGGGAGGCAAGAGACCCAGTACTTC. The chain recombines TRBV11-1 with TRBJ2-5; either TRBD1 or TRBD2 may supply D (6 bases each). This CDR3 comprises 15 residues. CDR1 and CDR2 from the germline V gene are SGHAT and FQDESV (reference sequence).

The gene calls are TRBV10-3 and TRBJ1-1; D is ambiguous. CDR1 and CDR2 (germline): ENHRY, SYGVKD. The CDR3 sequence is 13 residues long. The V end was cut by 7 bases, the J end by 0 bases, with 9 bases between. CDR3 sequence reads: CAINPSMNTEAFF. The CDR3 coding sequence is TGTGCCATCAACCCATCGATGAACACTGAAGCTTTCTTT.

At least ten counts were recorded for this clonotype. V and J are TRBV6-1 and TRBJ2-5; unclear D gene. There are 13 residues in the CDR3. Germline CDR1 is MNHNS and CDR2 is SASEGT. The V end lost 8 bases, the J end lost 2 bases, and 12 bases lay between the germline ends. As DNA, the CDR3 is TGTGCCAGCTTCCCCCCGGTTCAAGAGACCCAGTACTTC. Translation: CASFPPVQETQYF.

This rearrangement joins TRBV29-1 to TRBJ1-5; 8 bases map to TRBD1. The CDR3 is 13 amino acids. From germline, CDR1 is SQVTM and CDR2 ANQGSEA. Trimming at V came to 6 bases and at J to 4 bases, leaving 5 bases not matched to a gene. The CDR3 nucleotides read TGCAGCGTGTTGGACAGGGAAAATCAGCCCCAGCATTTT. This translates into CSVLDRENQPQHF.

The rearrangement links TRBV12-3 or TRBV12-4 to TRBJ1-2; weak D call: TRBD1 (5 bases). Trimming shortened V by 1 base and J by 8 bases, and 11 bases separated the two germline ends. The length of the CDR3 is 13 residues. CDR3 sequence: CASSLGVGQGYTF. For the CDR3, the DNA is TGTGCCAGCAGTTTAGGCGTGGGGCAGGGCTACACCTTC.

V gene TRBV6-1 combines with J gene TRBJ2-1, with D possibly being TRBD1 (6 bases). The V and J ends lost 10 bases and 9 bases respectively, with 16 bases between them. Germline values: CDR1 MNHNS, CDR2 SASEGT. CDR3 size: 12 residues. The CDR3 protein is CATMAGVGEQFF. The CDR3 DNA follows: TGTGCCACCATGGCAGGGGTGGGTGAGCAGTTCTTC.

This clonotype appeared many times. This chain uses TRBV7-2 with TRBJ2-7; the match to TRBD2 covers 10 bases. Germline-derived CDR1 and CDR2 are SGHTA and FQGNSA. V lost 5 bases, J lost 4 bases, and 5 bases stayed unmatched. The CDR3 spans 14 residues. The CDR3 loop reads CASSQGLAEYEQYF. Here the CDR3 DNA reads TGTGCCAGCAGCCAAGGACTAGCGGAATACGAGCAGTACTTC.

V gene TRBV24-1 combines with J gene TRBJ2-5; possibly TRBD1 for D (6 bases). The V and J ends lost 3 bases and 2 bases respectively, with 15 bases between them. The CDR3 runs 16 residues. From germline, CDR1 is KGHDR and CDR2 SFDVKD. The CDR3 protein is CATSDPDPGEQETQYF. As DNA, the CDR3 is TGTGCCACCAGTGATCCCGACCCAGGGGAGCAAGAGACCCAGTACTTC.

V gene TRBV15 combines with J gene TRBJ2-1, with D possibly matching TRBD1 (6 bases). This CDR3 spans 16 amino acids. Germline V gene data show CDR1 as LNHNV and CDR2 as YYDKDF (reference sequence). V was trimmed by 0 bases and J by 2 bases, leaving 11 bases between them. The CDR3 nucleotides read TGTGCCACCAGCAGAGAGGGGACAAGAGCCTACAATGAGCAGTTCTTC. Its protein is CATSREGTRAYNEQFF.

The chain employs TRBV20-1 and TRBJ2-7, with 8 nucleotides matching TRBD2. Looked up from germline, CDR1 is DFQATT and CDR2 is SNEGSKA (reference sequence). The CDR3 is 16 amino acids. After removal of 0 bases from V and 3 bases from J, the junction contained 10 bases not matched to a gene. CDR3 in DNA: TGCAGTGCTAGAGATGTTATAACGGGAGGGGTCTACGAGCAGTACTTC. It specifies CSARDVITGGVYEQYF.

The chain carries TRBV2 and TRBJ1-6, with 7 bases aligning to TRBD1. The germline gives CDR1 SNHLY, CDR2 FYNNEI. J was trimmed by 5 bases and V by 5 bases; bases with no gene match: 9. The CDR3 length is 16 residues. The CDR3 region is CASSKDRMLNNSPLHF. For the CDR3, the DNA is TGTGCCAGCAGTAAGGACAGGATGCTAAATAATTCACCCCTCCACTTT.

This clonotype has only one observation. V usage is TRBV7-3 and J usage is TRBJ2-5; TRBD1 agrees at 7 bases. Germline assignment: CDR1 SGHTA and CDR2 FQGTGA. The CDR3 length is 15 residues. V gave up 4 bases and J gave up 5 bases; unmatched junction bases: 10. In nucleotides, the CDR3 is TGTGCCAGCAGCTCCTGGACAGGAGGTGCGGAGACCCAGTACTTC. Its translation is CASSSWTGGAETQYF. Full variable domain (missing parts from reference TRBV7-3 and TRBJ2-5): GAGVSQTPSNKVTEKGKYVELRCDPISGHTALYWYRQSLGQGPEFLIYFQGTGAADDSGLPNDRFFAVRPEGSVSTLKIQRTERGDSAVYLCASSSWTGGAETQYFGPGTRLLVL.

The chain uses TRBV9 and TRBJ1-2; possible D gene TRBD1, 6 bases. The CDR3 is 17 residues long. The V gene's germline CDR1 is SGDLS and CDR2 YYNGEE. Between the trimmed V and J ends, which lost 3 bases and 4 bases, there was a span of 22 bases. CDR3 sequence: CASSAAGEGGLGYGYTF. As DNA, the CDR3 is TGTGCCAGCAGCGCGGCAGGGGAGGGAGGGTTAGGCTATGGCTACACCTTC.

This clonotype was seen just once. CDR3 nucleotides: TGCGCCAGTGACTCTCCGGGGGGATACAATGAGCAGTTCTTC. Translating gives CASDSPGGYNEQFF. The chain employs TRBV10-2 and TRBJ2-1, with 7 bases fitting TRBD2. J gave up 4 bases and V 9 bases, and 9 bases lay outside the gene matches. Germline V lookup: CDR1 WSHSY, CDR2 SAAADI. This CDR3 has 14 residues.

At least ten counts were recorded for this clonotype. V gene TRBV4-3 combines with J gene TRBJ1-1; a weak D match, TRBD1 (5 bases). The CDR3 spans 15 residues. The V end lost 3 bases, the J end lost 9 bases, and 20 bases lay between the germline ends. The germline V gene encodes CDR1 LGHNA and CDR2 YSLEER. The chain's CDR3 is CASSQQTVPTEKAFF. The CDR3 DNA is TGCGCCAGCAGCCAGCAGACAGTTCCCACGGAAAAAGCTTTCTTT.

The chain recombines TRBV24-1 with TRBJ2-7; D perhaps matches TRBD2 (6 bases). V was pared by 0 bases and J by 6 bases, with 8 bases between. The CDR3 covers 13 residues. Per the germline V gene, CDR1 is KGHDR and CDR2 is SFDVKD. Written as DNA, the CDR3 is TGTGCCACCAGTGATTTGAGTAGCGGCGAGCAGTACTTC. Its protein is CATSDLSSGEQYF.

This clonotype was picked up one time. The chain links TRBV20-1 to TRBJ2-2; unclear D gene. V shed 3 bases and J shed 0 bases, with 8 bases lying between them. In germline, CDR1 is DFQATT, CDR2 SNEGSKA (reference sequence). CDR3 size: 14 residues. CDR3 sequence (DNA): TGCAGTGCTAGGCTTGGACCGAACACCGGGGAGCTGTTTTTT. It encodes CSARLGPNTGELFF.

The chain combines TRBV7-2 with TRBJ2-7, with 10 bases aligning to TRBD1. With 2 bases clipped from V and 6 bases from J, the junction kept 4 bases outside the gene matches. Germline lookup yields CDR1 SGHTA and CDR2 FQGNSA. The CDR3 is 14 amino acids. As DNA, the CDR3 is TGTGCCAGCAGCTTATACGGGACAGGGGTCGAGCAGTACTTC. It encodes CASSLYGTGVEQYF.

This clonotype was counted at least ten times. The gene calls are TRBV6-1 and TRBJ1-2; D perhaps matches TRBD1 (5 bases). Deletions cut 6 bases from V and 0 bases from J, with 11 bases between. Germline lookup yields CDR1 MNHNS and CDR2 SASEGT. This CDR3 contains 14 residues. In DNA, the CDR3 is TGTGCCAGCAGCGGGGGGGGAGCTAACTATGGCTACACCTTC. Protein product: CASSGGGANYGYTF.

The V call is TRBV10-2, the J call TRBJ2-7; 7 positions match TRBD1. Germline CDR1 is WSHSY and CDR2 is SAAADI. V shed 5 bases, J shed 3 bases, and the junction held 7 bases outside the gene matches. The CDR3 has 14 residues. The CDR3 protein is CASSKTGSGYEQYF. The CDR3 bases are TGCGCCAGCAGTAAGACAGGGTCCGGCTACGAGCAGTACTTC.

In its sample, this clonotype was seen many times. The chain couples TRBV11-2 to TRBJ2-7, with D possibly being TRBD2 (5 bases). This CDR3 contains 17 residues. The germline V gene has CDR1 SGHAT and CDR2 FQNNGV. Trimming removed 1 base at V and 6 bases at J, with 22 bases between. CDR3 residues: CASSLVLSLGGPREQYF. The CDR3 DNA reads TGTGCCAGCAGCTTAGTGTTGTCGTTAGGAGGCCCACGCGAGCAGTACTTC.

CDR3 coding DNA: TGTGCCAGCAGTGGGAACGGGGGGACCCAGTACTTC. Protein product: CASSGNGGTQYF. This rearrangement joins TRBV2 to TRBJ2-5, with a tentative D call TRBD2 (6 bases). V lost 4 bases to trimming and J lost 7 bases, with 10 bases between them. The CDR3 spans 12 residues. Germline V gene lookup returns CDR1 SNHLY and CDR2 FYNNEI.

The gene calls are TRBV7-9 and TRBJ1-1; possibly TRBD1 for D (5 bases). The CDR3 has 15 amino acids. V shed 5 bases and J shed 0 bases, with 13 bases lying between them. Germline V gene lookup returns CDR1 SEHNR and CDR2 FQNEAQ (reference sequence). The CDR3 reads CASSPLKGVNTEAFF. The CDR3 DNA is TGTGCCAGCAGCCCTTTAAAAGGGGTGAACACTGAAGCTTTCTTT.

J is TRBJ2-3 and V is TRBV29-1; 8 bases are a match to TRBD1. Germline CDR1 and CDR2: SQVTM and ANQGSEA. There are 14 residues in the CDR3. V dropped 5 bases and J dropped 0; count of bases not matched to a gene: 4. The CDR3 sequence is CSVSQGASTDTQYF. The DNA for the CDR3 is TGCAGCGTTTCCCAGGGGGCTAGCACAGATACGCAGTATTTT.

This clonotype was picked up a small number of times. This chain uses TRBV10-3 with TRBJ1-2; the D is unclear. The germline CDR1 and CDR2 sequences are ENHRY and SYGVKD. V lost 2 bases, J lost 7 bases, and 8 bases lay in between. The CDR3 extends over 12 amino acids. The CDR3: CAISEATSGYTF. DNA for the CDR3: TGTGCCATCAGTGAGGCTACATCTGGCTACACCTTC.

This clonotype was recorded many times. The V and J genes are TRBV6-4 and TRBJ1-2; possible D gene TRBD1, 5 bases. Germline V lookup: CDR1 MRHNA, CDR2 SNTAGT. Trimming took off 2 bases at V and 8 bases at J, with 15 bases between the two ends. The CDR3 covers 14 residues. CDR3 nucleotides: TGTGCCAGCAGTGACACCCACGGGACGGGGGGCTACACCTTC. Translation: CASSDTHGTGGYTF.

This clonotype was recorded many times. The rearrangement links TRBV15 to TRBJ2-1; 7 bases agree with TRBD2. From germline, CDR1 is LNHNV and CDR2 YYDKDF (reference sequence). V shed 1 base and J 8 bases; nucleotides not matched to a gene: 8. The CDR3 runs to 15 residues. CDR3 loop: CATSRVAWGGDEQFF. DNA for the CDR3: TGTGCCACCAGCAGAGTGGCCTGGGGGGGGGATGAGCAGTTCTTC.

The chain combines TRBV7-3 with TRBJ1-2; no firm D call. There are 14 residues in the CDR3. The germline V gene has CDR1 SGHTA and CDR2 FQGTGA. V lost 1 base and J lost 2, with 8 bases in between. CDR3 amino acids: CASSLSAKNYGYTF. The DNA of the CDR3 is TGTGCCAGCAGCTTAAGCGCCAAAAACTATGGCTACACCTTC.